These 5 T cell receptor beta chains originate from one sample sequenced in a study of CD8 T cells in ankylosing spondylitis. Findings of the study overall: The study identified a TCR beta motif of several highly homologous variants that appeared characteristic of ankylosing spondylitis blood.

Their specific antigens are unknown. TCRdb itself ran the 5' RACE reads through MiXCR, one entry per CDR3 protein. The repertoire has 670,000 or so distinct CDR3 sequences, under 20% of them found once; the top ten carry under 20%. What was sequenced was blood, either unsorted or a sorted T cell fraction (not recorded which). These receptors came from a male donor with ankylosing spondylitis.

The rearrangement links TRBV6-2 or TRBV6-3 to TRBJ2-7, with 11 bases matching TRBD1. The CDR3 has 21 residues. The germline V gene has CDR1 MNHEY and CDR2 SVGEGT. Trimming took 6 bases from V and 3 from J; bases not matched to a gene: 25. The CDR3 DNA sequence: TGTGCCAGCAGCCCGGTACGGACAGGGGGCGAGCTAGCGGGGATCTTCTACGAGCAGTACTTC. Its protein is CASSPVRTGGELAGIFYEQYF.

This clonotype has ten or more counts. This chain uses TRBV7-2 with TRBJ2-7; D remains unclear. CDR1 is SGHTA and CDR2 is FQGNSA in the germline V gene. The V end was cut by 5 bases, the J end by 2 bases, with 16 bases between. This CDR3 is built from 15 residues. The CDR3 reads CASSVQSTIPYEQYF. The DNA for the CDR3 is TGTGCCAGCAGCGTTCAGTCCACTATCCCCTACGAGCAGTACTTC.

This clonotype was detected many times. V is TRBV12-3 or TRBV12-4 and J is TRBJ2-7; a possible D gene is TRBD1 (7 bases). The CDR3 consists of 15 residues. Trimming took off 1 base at V and 4 bases at J, with 14 bases between the two ends. CDR3 bases: TGTGCCAGCAGTTTAGAGGAGGGGGCAAATTACGAGCAGTACTTC. It specifies CASSLEEGANYEQYF.

The V and J genes are TRBV20-1 and TRBJ1-3; D not resolved. V lost 0 bases to trimming and J lost 3 bases, with 6 bases between them. The CDR3 covers 13 residues. Germline V gene sequence: CDR1 DFQATT, CDR2 SNEGSKA (reference sequence). The CDR3 DNA is TGCAGTGCTAGAGATGACCGTGGAAACACCATATATTTT. It specifies CSARDDRGNTIYF.

This clonotype has only a few counts. The rearrangement links TRBV11-1 to TRBJ2-3; 13 bases map to TRBD2. The trim removed 5 bases at V and 4 bases at J, leaving 12 bases unmatched. Germline values: CDR1 SGHAT, CDR2 FQDESV (reference sequence). The CDR3 is 18 amino acids. CDR3 DNA sequence: TGTGCCAGCAGCCGAGGGACTAGCGGGGATCTATGGGCAGATACGCAGTATTTT. This codes for CASSRGTSGDLWADTQYF. Based on the CDR3 plus reference TRBV11-1 and TRBJ2-3, the full variable domain is EAEVAQSPRYKITEKSQAVAFWCDPISGHATLYWYRQILGQGPELLVQFQDESVVDDSQLPKDRFSAERLKGVDSTLKIQPAELGDSAMYLCASSRGTSGDLWADTQYFGPGTRLTVL.